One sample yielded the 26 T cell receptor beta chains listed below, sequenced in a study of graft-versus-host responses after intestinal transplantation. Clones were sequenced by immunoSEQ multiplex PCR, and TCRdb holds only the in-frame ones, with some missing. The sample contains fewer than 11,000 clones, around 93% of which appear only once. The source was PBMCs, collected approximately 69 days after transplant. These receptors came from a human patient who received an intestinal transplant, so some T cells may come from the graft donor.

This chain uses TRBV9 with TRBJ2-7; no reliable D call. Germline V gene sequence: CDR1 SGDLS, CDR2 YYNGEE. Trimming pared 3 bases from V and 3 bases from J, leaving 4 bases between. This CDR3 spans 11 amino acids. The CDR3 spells CASSDNYEQYF. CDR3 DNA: TGTGCCAGCAGCGACAACTACGAGCAGTACTTC.

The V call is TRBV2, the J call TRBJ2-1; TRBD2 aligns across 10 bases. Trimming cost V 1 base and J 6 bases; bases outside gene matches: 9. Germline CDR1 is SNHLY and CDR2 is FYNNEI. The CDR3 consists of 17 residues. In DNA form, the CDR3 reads TGTGCCAGCAGTGAAGGGGGCCTAGCGGGAGTCAGCAATGAGCAGTTCTTC. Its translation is CASSEGGLAGVSNEQFF.

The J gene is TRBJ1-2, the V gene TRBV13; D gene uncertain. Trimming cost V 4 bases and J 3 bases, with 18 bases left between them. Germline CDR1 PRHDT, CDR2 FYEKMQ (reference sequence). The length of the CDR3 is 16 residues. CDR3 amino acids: CASSSRLVGFYYGYTF. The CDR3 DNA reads TGTGCCAGCAGCTCCCGACTCGTAGGATTCTACTATGGCTACACCTTC.

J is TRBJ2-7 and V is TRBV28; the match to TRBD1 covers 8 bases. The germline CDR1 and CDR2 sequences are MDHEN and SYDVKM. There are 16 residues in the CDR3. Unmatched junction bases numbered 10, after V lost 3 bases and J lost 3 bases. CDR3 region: CASSFQTGADLYEQYF. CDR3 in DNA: TGTGCCAGCAGTTTCCAGACAGGGGCGGACCTCTACGAGCAGTACTTC. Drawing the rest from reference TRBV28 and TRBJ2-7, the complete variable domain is DVKVTQSSRYLVKRTGEKVFLECVQDMDHENMFWYRQDPGLGLRLIYFSYDVKMKEKGDIPEGYSVSREKKERFSLILESASTNQTSMYLCASSFQTGADLYEQYFGPGTRLTVT.

The CDR3 bases are TGTGCCAGCAGTTATGGCGGGTTGAGCTCCTACGAGCAGTACTTC. This sequence encodes CASSYGGLSSYEQYF. The chain joins TRBV6-6 to TRBJ2-7, with D perhaps matching TRBD2 (5 bases). The germline V gene encodes CDR1 MNHNY and CDR2 SVGAGI (reference sequence). The CDR3 runs to 15 residues. V gave up 3 bases and J gave up 0 bases, with 12 bases separating them.

The CDR3 sequence is CATSNSGSYEQYF. CDR3 coding DNA: TGTGCCACCAGCAACAGCGGGAGTTACGAGCAGTACTTC. The chain carries TRBV15 and TRBJ2-7; 8 bases line up with TRBD2. Germline values: CDR1 LNHNV, CDR2 YYDKDF (reference sequence). The V gene end was trimmed by 4 bases and the J gene end by 4 bases; junction bases not matched to a gene: 3. The CDR3 runs 13 residues.

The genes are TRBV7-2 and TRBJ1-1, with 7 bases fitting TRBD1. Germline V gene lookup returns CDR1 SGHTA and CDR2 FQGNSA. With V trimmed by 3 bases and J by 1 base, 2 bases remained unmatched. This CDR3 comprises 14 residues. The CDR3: CASSLAGGNTEAFF. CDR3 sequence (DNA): TGTGCCAGCAGCTTGGCAGGGGGGAACACTGAAGCTTTCTTT.

In DNA form, the CDR3 reads TGTGCCACACAGGTCCTCAATCAGCCCCAGCATTTT. This translates into CATQVLNQPQHF. The rearrangement joins TRBV6-1 to TRBJ1-5; tentative D call: TRBD1 (5 bases). The CDR3 has 12 residues. V lost 10 bases, J lost 3 bases, and 10 bases lay in between. Germline V gives CDR1 MNHNS, CDR2 SASEGT.

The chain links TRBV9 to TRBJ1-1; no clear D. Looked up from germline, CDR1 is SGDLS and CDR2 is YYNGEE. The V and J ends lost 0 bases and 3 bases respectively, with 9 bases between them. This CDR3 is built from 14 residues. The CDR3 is CASSVDVWDTEAFF. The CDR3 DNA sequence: TGTGCCAGCAGCGTAGATGTTTGGGACACTGAAGCTTTCTTT. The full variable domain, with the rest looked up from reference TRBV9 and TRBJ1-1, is DSGVTQTPKHLITATGQRVTLRCSPRSGDLSVYWYQQSLDQGLQFLIQYYNGEERAKGNILERFSAQQFPDLHSELNLSSLELGDSALYFCASSVDVWDTEAFFGQGTRLTVV.

The CDR3 DNA is TGCGCCAGCAGCCAAGAAAGAACGGGAGGGCTTATTTACAATGAGCAGTTCTTC. It translates to CASSQERTGGLIYNEQFF. The chain links TRBV4-3 to TRBJ2-1, with 8 nucleotides matching TRBD2. CDR1 and CDR2 from the germline V gene are LGHNA and YSLEER. J lost 4 bases, V lost 0 bases, and 11 bases had no gene match. The CDR3 runs 18 residues.

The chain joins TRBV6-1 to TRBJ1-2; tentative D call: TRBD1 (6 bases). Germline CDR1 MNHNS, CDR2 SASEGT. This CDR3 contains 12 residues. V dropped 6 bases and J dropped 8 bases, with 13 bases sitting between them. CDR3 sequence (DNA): TGTGCCAGCAGAATCCACAGGGACGGCTACACCTTC. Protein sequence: CASRIHRDGYTF.

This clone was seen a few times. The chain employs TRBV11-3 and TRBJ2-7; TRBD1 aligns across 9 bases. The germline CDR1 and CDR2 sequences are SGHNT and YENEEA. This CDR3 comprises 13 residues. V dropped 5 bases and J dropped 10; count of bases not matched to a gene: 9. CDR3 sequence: CASSGGQGGPQYF. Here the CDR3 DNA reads TGTGCCAGCAGCGGGGGACAGGGAGGACCTCAGTACTTC.

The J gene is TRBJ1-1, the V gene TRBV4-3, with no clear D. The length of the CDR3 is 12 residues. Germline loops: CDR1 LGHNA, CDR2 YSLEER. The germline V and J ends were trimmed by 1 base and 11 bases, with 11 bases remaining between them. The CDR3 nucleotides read TGCGCCAGCAGCCAAGTTGGGAGTAGGGCTTTCTTT. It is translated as CASSQVGSRAFF.

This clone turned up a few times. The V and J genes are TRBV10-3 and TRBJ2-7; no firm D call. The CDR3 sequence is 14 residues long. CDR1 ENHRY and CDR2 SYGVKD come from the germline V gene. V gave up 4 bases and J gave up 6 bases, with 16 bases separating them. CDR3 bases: TGTGCCATCAGTGGAAGTAGGTTCGGTGGCGAGCAGTACTTC. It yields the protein CAISGSRFGGEQYF.

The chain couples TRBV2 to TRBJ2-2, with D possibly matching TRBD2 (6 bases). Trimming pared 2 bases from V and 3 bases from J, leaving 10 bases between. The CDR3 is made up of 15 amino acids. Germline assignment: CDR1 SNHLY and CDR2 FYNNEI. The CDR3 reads CASSEIREDTGELFF. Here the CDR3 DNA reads TGTGCCAGCAGTGAAATCAGGGAGGACACCGGGGAGCTGTTTTTT.

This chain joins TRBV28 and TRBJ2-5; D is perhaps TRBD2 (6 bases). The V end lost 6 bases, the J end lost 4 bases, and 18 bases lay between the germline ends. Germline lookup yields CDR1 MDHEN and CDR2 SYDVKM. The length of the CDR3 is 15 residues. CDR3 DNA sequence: TGTGCCAGCAGGGCGACTAGTGGTGGTTTAGAGACCCAGTACTTC. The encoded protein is CASRATSGGLETQYF.

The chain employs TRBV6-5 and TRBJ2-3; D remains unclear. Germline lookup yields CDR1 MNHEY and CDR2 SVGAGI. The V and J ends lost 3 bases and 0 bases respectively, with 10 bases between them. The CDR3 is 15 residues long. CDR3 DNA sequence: TGTGCCAGCAGTTATCTGGCGTCTAGCACAGATACGCAGTATTTT. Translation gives CASSYLASSTDTQYF.

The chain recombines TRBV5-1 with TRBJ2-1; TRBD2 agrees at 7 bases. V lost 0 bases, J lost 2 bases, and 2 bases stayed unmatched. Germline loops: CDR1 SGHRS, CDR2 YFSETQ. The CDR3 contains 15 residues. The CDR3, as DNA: TGCGCCAGCAGCTTGGCGGGGAGGGCCTACAATGAGCAGTTCTTC. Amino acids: CASSLAGRAYNEQFF.

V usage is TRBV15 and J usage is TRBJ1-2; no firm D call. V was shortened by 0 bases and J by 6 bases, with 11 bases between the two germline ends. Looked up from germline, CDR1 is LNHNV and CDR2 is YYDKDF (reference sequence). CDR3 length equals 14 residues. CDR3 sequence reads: CATSRDQALDGYTF. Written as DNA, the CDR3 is TGTGCCACCAGCAGAGACCAGGCCTTGGATGGCTACACCTTC.

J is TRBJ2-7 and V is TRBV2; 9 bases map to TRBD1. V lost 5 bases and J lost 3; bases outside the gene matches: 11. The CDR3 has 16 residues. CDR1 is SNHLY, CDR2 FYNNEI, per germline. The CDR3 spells CASSITTGQGLYEQYF. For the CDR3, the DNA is TGTGCCAGCAGTATAACAACAGGACAGGGGCTCTACGAGCAGTACTTC.

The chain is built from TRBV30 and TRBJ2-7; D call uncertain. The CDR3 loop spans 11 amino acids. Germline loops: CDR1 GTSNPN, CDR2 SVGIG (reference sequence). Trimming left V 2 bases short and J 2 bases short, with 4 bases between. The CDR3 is CAWSSTYEQYF. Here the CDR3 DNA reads TGTGCCTGGAGTTCAACCTACGAGCAGTACTTC.

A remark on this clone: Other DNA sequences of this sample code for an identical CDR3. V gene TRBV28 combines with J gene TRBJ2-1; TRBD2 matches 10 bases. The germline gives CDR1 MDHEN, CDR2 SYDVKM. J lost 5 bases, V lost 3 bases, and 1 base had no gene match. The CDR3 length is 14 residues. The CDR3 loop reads CASSFLAGDNEQFF. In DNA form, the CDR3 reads TGTGCCAGCAGTTTTCTAGCGGGAGACAATGAGCAGTTCTTC.

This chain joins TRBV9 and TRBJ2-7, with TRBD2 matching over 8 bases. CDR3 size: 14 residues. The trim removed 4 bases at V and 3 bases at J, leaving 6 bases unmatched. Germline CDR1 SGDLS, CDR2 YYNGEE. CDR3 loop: CASSPHGRVYEQYF. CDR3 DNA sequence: TGTGCCAGCAGCCCCCACGGGAGGGTCTACGAGCAGTACTTC.

The CDR3 is CASSPTFVGSYEQYF. CDR3 coding DNA: TGTGCCAGCAGCCCGACCTTTGTAGGCTCCTACGAGCAGTACTTC. This chain connects TRBV11-1 to TRBJ2-7; D is uncertain. This CDR3 is 15 amino acids long. CDR1 and CDR2 (germline): SGHAT, FQDESV (reference sequence). Trimming cost V 5 bases and J 0 bases, with 14 bases left between them.

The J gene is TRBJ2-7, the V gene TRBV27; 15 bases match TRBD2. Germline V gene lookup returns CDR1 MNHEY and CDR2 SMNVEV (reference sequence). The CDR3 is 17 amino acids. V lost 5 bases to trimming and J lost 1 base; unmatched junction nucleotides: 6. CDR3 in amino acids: CASSPGLAGGPSYEQYF. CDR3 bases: TGTGCCAGCAGTCCCGGACTAGCGGGAGGGCCTTCCTACGAGCAGTACTTC.

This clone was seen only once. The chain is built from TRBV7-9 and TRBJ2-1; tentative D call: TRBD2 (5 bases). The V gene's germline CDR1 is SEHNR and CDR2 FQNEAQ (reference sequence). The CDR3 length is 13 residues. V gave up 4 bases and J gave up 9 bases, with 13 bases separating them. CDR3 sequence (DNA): TGTGCCAGCAGCTGGCCTACGGGGATTGAGCAGTTCTTC. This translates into CASSWPTGIEQFF.